Listed below are T cell receptor beta chains from one sample, sequenced in a study of blood T cell repertoires in COVID-19. Clones were read by immunoSEQ multiplex PCR, and TCRdb kept only the in-frame ones, dropping some. The profile shows fewer than 300,000 clones, approximately 90% of them singletons. The sequenced sample was PBMCs or T cells enriched from blood (not recorded which). The receptors originated from a man aged 18 to 29 who had recovered from COVID-19. CDR3s include the opening cysteine and the closing phenylalanine or tryptophan. D genes are given only for firm matches.

V gene: TRBV12-3/TRBV12-4
J gene: TRBJ2-1
D gene: NA
CDR3 protein: CASSRQVLNEQFF
CDR3 DNA: TGTGCCAGCAGCCGACAGGTTCTCAATGAGCAGTTCTTC

V gene: TRBV19
J gene: TRBJ1-6
D gene: NA
CDR3 protein: CATSGRRDSPLHF
CDR3 DNA: TGTGCCACCTCCGGACGGCGGGACTCACCCCTCCACTTT

V gene: TRBV6-5
J gene: TRBJ1-6
D gene: TRBD1
CDR3 protein: CASIMGQGSLPLHF
CDR3 DNA: TGTGCCAGCATCATGGGACAGGGTTCCCTGCCCCTCCACTTT

V gene: TRBV7-2
J gene: TRBJ2-2
D gene: NA
CDR3 protein: CASSSSAGFANTGELFF
CDR3 DNA: TGTGCCAGCAGCTCCAGTGCAGGGTTCGCGAACACCGGGGAGCTGTTTTTT

V gene: TRBV2
J gene: TRBJ2-2
D gene: NA
CDR3 protein: CASRRTVREELFF
CDR3 DNA: TGTGCCAGCAGACGGACTGTGAGGGAGGAGCTGTTTTTT

V gene: TRBV5-1
J gene: TRBJ1-2
D gene: NA
CDR3 protein: CASSFSTGNYGYTF
CDR3 DNA: TGCGCCAGCAGCTTCTCGACGGGTAACTATGGCTACACCTTC

V gene: TRBV29-1
J gene: TRBJ2-1
D gene: TRBD1
CDR3 protein: CSVGQGVENEQFF
CDR3 DNA: TGCAGCGTAGGACAGGGTGTCGAGAATGAGCAGTTCTTC

V gene: TRBV2
J gene: TRBJ2-1
D gene: TRBD2
CDR3 protein: CASSDKRGNEQFF
CDR3 DNA: TGTGCCAGCAGTGACAAGCGGGGCAATGAGCAGTTCTTC

V gene: TRBV5-8
J gene: TRBJ2-7
D gene: NA
CDR3 protein: CASSTRTASYEQYF
CDR3 DNA: TGTGCCAGCAGCACACGGACAGCCTCCTACGAGCAGTACTTC

V gene: TRBV18
J gene: TRBJ1-1
D gene: NA
CDR3 protein: CASSQQGGVTNAEAFF
CDR3 DNA: TGTGCCAGCTCACAACAGGGAGGGGTGACTAACGCTGAAGCTTTCTTT